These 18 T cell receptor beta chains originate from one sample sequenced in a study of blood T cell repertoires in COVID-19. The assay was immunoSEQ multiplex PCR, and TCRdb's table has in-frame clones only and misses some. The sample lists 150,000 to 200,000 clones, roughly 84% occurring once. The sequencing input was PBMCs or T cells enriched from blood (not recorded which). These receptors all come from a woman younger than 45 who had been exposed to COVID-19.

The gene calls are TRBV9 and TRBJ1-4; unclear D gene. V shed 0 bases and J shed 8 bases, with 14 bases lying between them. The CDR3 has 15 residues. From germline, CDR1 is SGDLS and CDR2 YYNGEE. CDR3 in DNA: TGTGCCAGCAGCGTAGGTACGGGAGGAGGCGAAAAACTGTTTTTT. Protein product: CASSVGTGGGEKLFF.

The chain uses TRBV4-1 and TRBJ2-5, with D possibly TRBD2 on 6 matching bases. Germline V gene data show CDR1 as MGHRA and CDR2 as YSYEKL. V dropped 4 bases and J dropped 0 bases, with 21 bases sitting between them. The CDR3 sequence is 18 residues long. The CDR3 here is CASSPTPSLAEYQETQYF. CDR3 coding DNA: TGCGCCAGCAGCCCCACCCCCTCACTAGCCGAGTACCAAGAGACCCAGTACTTC.

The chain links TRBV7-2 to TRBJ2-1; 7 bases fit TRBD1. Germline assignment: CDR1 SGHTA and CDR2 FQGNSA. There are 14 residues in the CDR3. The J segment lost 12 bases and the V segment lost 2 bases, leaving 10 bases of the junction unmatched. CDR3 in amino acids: CASSLSTTGTAQFF. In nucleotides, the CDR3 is TGTGCCAGCAGCTTAAGCACAACCGGGACAGCGCAGTTCTTC.

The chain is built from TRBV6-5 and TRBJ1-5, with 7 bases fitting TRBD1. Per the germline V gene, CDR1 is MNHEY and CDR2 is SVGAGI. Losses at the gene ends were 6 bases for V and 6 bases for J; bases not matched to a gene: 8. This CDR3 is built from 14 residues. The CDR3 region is CASRLDRDVQPQHF. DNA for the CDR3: TGTGCCAGCAGGCTAGACAGGGATGTTCAGCCCCAGCATTTT.

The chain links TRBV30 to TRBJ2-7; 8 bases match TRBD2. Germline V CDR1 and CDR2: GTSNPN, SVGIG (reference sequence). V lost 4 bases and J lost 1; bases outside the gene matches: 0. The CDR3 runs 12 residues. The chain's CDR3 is CAWTSGSYEQYF. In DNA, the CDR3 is TGTGCCTGGACTAGCGGGTCCTACGAGCAGTACTTC.

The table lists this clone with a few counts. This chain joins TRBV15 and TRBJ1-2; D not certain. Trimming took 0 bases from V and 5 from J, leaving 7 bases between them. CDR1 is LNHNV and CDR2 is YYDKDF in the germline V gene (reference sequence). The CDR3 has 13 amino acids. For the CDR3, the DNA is TGTGCCACCAGCAGAGAAGCTGTTTATGGCTACACCTTC. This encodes CATSREAVYGYTF. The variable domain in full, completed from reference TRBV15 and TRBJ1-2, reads DAMVIQNPRYQVTQFGKPVTLSCSQTLNHNVMYWYQQKSSQAPKLLFHYYDKDFNNEADTPDNFQSRRPNTSFCFLDIRSPGLGDTAMYLCATSREAVYGYTFGSGTRLTVV.

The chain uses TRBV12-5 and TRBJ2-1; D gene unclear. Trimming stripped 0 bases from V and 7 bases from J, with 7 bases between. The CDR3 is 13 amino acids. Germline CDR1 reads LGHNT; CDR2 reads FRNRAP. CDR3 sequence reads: CASGLVPDNEQFF. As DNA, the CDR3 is TGTGCTAGTGGTTTGGTACCAGATAATGAGCAGTTCTTC.

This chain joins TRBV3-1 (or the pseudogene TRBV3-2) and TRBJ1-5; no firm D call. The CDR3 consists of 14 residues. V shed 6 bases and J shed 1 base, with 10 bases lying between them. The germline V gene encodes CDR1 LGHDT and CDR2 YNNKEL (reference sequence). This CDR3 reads CASRCLESNQPQHF. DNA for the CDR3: TGTGCCAGCAGATGTCTGGAGAGCAATCAGCCCCAGCATTTT.

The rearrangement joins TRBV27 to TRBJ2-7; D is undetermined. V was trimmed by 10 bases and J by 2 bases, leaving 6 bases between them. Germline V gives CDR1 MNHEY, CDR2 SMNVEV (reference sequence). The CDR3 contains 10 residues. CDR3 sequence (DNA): TGTGCCACAGGTACCTACGAGCAGTACTTC. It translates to CATGTYEQYF.

The CDR3 region has the DNA TGTGCCAGCAGGCGGACAGCGGGGGTGGGCACAGATACGCAGTATTTT. It encodes CASRRTAGVGTDTQYF. V usage is TRBV3-1 (or the pseudogene TRBV3-2) and J usage is TRBJ2-3; TRBD2 aligns across 8 bases. Germline V CDR1 and CDR2: LGHDT, YNNKEL (reference sequence). This CDR3 region has 16 residues. With 6 bases clipped from V and 1 base from J, the junction kept 9 bases outside the gene matches.

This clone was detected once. CDR3 DNA: TGTGCCAGCAGTTACCCTGACAGTGGGGAGACCCAGTACTTC. Translated, it gives CASSYPDSGETQYF. The V gene is TRBV6-5, the J gene TRBJ2-5; perhaps TRBD1 as D (5 bases). Germline CDR1 MNHEY, CDR2 SVGAGI. V lost 2 bases to trimming and J lost 5 bases, with 12 bases between them. This CDR3 has 14 amino acids.

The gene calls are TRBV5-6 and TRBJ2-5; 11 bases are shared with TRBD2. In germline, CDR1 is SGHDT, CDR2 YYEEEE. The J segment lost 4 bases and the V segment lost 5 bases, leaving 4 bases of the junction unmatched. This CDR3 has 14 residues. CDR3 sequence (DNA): TGTGCCAGCAGACCAACTAGCGGGGGAGAGACCCAGTACTTC. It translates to CASRPTSGGETQYF. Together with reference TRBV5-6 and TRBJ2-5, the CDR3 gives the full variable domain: DAGVTQSPTHLIKTRGQQVTLRCSPKSGHDTVSWYQQALGQGPQFIFQYYEEEERQRGNFPDRFSGHQFPNYSSELNVNALLLGDSALYLCASRPTSGGETQYFGPGTRLLVL.

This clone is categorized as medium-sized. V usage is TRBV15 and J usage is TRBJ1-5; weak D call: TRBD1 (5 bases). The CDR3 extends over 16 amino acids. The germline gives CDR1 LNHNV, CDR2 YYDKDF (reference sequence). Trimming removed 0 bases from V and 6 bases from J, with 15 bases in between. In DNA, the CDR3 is TGTGCCACCAGCAGAGATTGGCAGGGTGGTAGTCAGCCCCAGCATTTT. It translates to CATSRDWQGGSQPQHF.

The CDR3 nucleotides are TGTGCCACCAGCAGAGATCTCGCTAGCGGGAAAGAGACCCAGTACTTC. Translated: CATSRDLASGKETQYF. The chain couples TRBV15 to TRBJ2-5; TRBD2 agrees at 9 bases. The V and J ends lost 0 bases and 3 bases, in that order; junction bases with no gene match: 5. CDR1 and CDR2 from the germline V gene are LNHNV and YYDKDF (reference sequence). The CDR3 consists of 16 residues.

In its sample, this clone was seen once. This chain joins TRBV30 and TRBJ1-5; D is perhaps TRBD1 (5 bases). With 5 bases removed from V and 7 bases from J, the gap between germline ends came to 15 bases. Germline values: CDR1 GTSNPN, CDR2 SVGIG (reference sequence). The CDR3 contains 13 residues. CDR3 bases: TGTGCCTGGGGGCCGTCAGGGAGGCAGCCCCAGCATTTT. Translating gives CAWGPSGRQPQHF.

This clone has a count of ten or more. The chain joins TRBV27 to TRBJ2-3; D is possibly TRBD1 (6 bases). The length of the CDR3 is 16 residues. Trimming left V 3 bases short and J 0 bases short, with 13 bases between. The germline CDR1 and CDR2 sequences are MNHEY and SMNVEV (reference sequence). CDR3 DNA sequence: TGTGCCAGCAGTTTGACAGGAGTTACTAGCACAGATACGCAGTATTTT. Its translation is CASSLTGVTSTDTQYF.

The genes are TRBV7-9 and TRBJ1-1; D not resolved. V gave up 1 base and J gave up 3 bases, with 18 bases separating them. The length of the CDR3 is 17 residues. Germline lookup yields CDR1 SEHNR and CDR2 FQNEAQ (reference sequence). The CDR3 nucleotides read TGTGCCAGCAGCTTAGATTTTAGTGGTCCTGGTGACACTGAAGCTTTCTTT. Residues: CASSLDFSGPGDTEAFF.

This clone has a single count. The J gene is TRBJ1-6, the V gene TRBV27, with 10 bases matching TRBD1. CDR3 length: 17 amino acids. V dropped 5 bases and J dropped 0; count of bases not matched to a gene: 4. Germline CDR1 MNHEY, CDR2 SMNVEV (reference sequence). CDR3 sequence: CASSPGQGSSYNSPLHF. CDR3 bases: TGTGCCAGCAGTCCGGGACAGGGGAGCTCCTATAATTCACCCCTCCACTTT.